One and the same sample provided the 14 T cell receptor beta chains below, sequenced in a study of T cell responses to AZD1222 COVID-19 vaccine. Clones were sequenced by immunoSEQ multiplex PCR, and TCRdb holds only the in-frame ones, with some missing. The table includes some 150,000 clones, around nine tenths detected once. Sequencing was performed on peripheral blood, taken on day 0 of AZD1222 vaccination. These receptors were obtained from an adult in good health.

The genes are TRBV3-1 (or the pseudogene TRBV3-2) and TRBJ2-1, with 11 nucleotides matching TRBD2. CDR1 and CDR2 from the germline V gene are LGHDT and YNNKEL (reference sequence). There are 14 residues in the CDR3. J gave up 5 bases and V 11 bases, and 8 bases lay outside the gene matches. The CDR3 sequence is CAVRRLAGNNEQFF. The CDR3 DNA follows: TGTGCCGTTCGACGACTAGCGGGAAACAATGAGCAGTTCTTC.

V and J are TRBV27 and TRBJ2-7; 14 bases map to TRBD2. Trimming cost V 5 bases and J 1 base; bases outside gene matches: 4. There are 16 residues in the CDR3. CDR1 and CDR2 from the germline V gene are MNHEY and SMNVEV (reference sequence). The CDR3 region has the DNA TGTGCCAGCAGTATCGGGACTAGCGGGAGTTCCTACGAGCAGTACTTC. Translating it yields CASSIGTSGSSYEQYF.

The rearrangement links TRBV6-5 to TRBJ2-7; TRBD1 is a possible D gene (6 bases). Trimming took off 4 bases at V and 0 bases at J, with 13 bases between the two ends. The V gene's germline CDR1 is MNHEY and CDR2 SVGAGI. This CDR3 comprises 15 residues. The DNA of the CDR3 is TGTGCCAGCAGTTTCCGGGACACCAACTCCTACGAGCAGTACTTC. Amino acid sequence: CASSFRDTNSYEQYF.

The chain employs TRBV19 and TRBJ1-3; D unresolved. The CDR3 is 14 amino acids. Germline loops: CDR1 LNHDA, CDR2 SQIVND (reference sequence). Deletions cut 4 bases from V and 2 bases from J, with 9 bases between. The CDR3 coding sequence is TGTGCCAGTAGTACGGGGTCGACTGGAAACACCATATATTTT. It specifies CASSTGSTGNTIYF.

The CDR3 region has the DNA TGTGCCAGCCGCGGCAGGGGGCCCCTCTTCGGAAACACCATATATTTT. Its protein is CASRGRGPLFGNTIYF. The chain links TRBV28 to TRBJ1-3; 8 nucleotides align to TRBD1. The germline CDR1 and CDR2 sequences are MDHEN and SYDVKM. Losses at the gene ends were 8 bases for V and 4 bases for J; bases not matched to a gene: 13. CDR3 length: 16 residues.

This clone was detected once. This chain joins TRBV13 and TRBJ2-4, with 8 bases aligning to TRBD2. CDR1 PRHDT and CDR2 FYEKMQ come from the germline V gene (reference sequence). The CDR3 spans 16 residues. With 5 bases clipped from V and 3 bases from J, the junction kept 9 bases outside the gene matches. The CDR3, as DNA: TGTGCCAGCAGCGAGACTAGCGCATCGGGCAAAAACATTCAGTACTTC. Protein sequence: CASSETSASGKNIQYF.

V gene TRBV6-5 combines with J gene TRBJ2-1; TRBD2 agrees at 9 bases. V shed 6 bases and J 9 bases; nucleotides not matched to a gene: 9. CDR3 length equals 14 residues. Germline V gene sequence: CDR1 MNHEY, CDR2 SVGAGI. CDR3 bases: TGTGCCAGCAGCCCGGAATTTAGCGGGAGTGAGCAGTTCTTC. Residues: CASSPEFSGSEQFF.

The CDR3 region is CASSLAGRADTQYF. The DNA of the CDR3 is TGCGCCAGCAGCTTAGCGGGTCGAGCAGATACGCAGTATTTT. The rearrangement joins TRBV5-1 to TRBJ2-3, with D tentatively TRBD2 (6 bases). The CDR3 is 14 amino acids. In germline, CDR1 is SGHRS, CDR2 YFSETQ. Trimming left V 2 bases short and J 4 bases short, with 11 bases between.

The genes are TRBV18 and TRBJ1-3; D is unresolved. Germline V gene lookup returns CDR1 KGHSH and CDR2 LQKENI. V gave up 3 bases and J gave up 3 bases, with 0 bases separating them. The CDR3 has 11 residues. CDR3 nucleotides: TGTGCCAGCTCACCTGGAAACACCATATATTTT. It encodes CASSPGNTIYF. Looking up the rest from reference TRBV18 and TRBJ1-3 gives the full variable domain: NAGVMQNPRHLVRRRGQEARLRCSPMKGHSHVYWYRQLPEEGLKFMVYLQKENIIDESGMPKERFSAEFPKEGPSILRIQQVVRGDSAAYFCASSPGNTIYFGEGSWLTVV.

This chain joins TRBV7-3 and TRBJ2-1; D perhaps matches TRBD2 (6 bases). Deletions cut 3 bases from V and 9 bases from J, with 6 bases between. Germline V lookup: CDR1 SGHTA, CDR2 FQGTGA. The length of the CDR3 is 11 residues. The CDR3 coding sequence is TGTGCCAGCAGCTTCGGGGGTGAGCAGTTCTTC. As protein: CASSFGGEQFF.

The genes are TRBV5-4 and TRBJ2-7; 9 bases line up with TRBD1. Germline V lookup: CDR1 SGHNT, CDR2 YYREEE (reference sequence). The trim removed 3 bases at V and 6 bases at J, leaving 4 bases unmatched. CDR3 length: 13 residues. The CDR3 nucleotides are TGTGCCAGCAGCTCCGGGACAGGGTTCGAGCAGTACTTC. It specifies CASSSGTGFEQYF.

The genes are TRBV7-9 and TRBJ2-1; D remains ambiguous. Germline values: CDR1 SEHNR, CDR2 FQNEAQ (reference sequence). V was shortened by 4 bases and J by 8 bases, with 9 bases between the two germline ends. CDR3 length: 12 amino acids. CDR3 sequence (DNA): TGTGCCAGCAGCTCAGGACCCTATGAGCAGTTCTTC. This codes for CASSSGPYEQFF.

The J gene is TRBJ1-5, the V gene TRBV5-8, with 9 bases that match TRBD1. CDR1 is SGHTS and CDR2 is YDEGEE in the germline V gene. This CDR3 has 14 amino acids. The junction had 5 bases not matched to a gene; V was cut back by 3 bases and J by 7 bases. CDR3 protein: CASSWGQGEQPQHF. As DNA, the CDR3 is TGTGCCAGCAGCTGGGGACAGGGAGAACAGCCCCAGCATTTT.

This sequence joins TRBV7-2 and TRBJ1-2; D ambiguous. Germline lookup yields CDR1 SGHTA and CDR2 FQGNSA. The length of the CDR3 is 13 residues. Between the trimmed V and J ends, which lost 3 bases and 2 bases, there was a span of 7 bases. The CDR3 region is CASSFSANYGYTF. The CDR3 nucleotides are TGTGCCAGCAGCTTTTCAGCCAACTATGGCTACACCTTC.